These 30 T cell receptor beta chains share one sample of origin, sequenced in a study of read filtering for tumor transcriptome and immune sequencing. From about 400 ng of RNA, a library with molecular barcoded alpha/delta and beta/gamma adaptors was made. TCRdb fed the reads into MiXCR, producing one record per CDR3 protein. The sample comprises around 130,000 distinct CDR3 sequences, 10% to 15% of which are singletons, and approximately 9.9% rests with the top ten. Sequencing input: a population of CD138-negative cells sorted from bone marrow. These receptors were taken from a donor at least 40 years old with multiple myeloma.

This clonotype has a count of ten or more. The J gene is TRBJ2-3, the V gene TRBV11-2; TRBD1 agrees at 11 bases. Trimming removed 5 bases from V and 3 bases from J; junction bases left unmatched: 7. The CDR3 sequence is 16 residues long. The germline CDR1 and CDR2 sequences are SGHAT and FQNNGV. The CDR3 DNA reads as TGTGCCAGCAGCCCGCTGGACAGGGGGCAGACAGATACGCAGTATTTT. This encodes CASSPLDRGQTDTQYF.

Regarding this clonotype: Being one base from a much bigger clone, this may be a read error. The V and J genes are TRBV7-3 and TRBJ2-3; D gene unclear. This CDR3 spans 14 amino acids. CDR1 and CDR2 from the germline V gene are SGHTA and FQGTGA. V was cut by 5 bases and J by 4 bases, with 13 bases left in between. The CDR3 DNA reads TGTGCCAGCAGCCTCTACCATGGAGCAGATACGCAGTATTTT. Protein: CASSLYHGADTQYF.

This clonotype was detected many times. This chain connects TRBV20-1 to TRBJ1-5; D unclear. Germline-derived CDR1 and CDR2 are DFQATT and SNEGSKA (reference sequence). The length of the CDR3 is 13 residues. The V and J ends lost 6 bases and 3 bases respectively, with 12 bases between them. The CDR3 bases are TGCAGTGCCCCCGGAGAAATCAATCAGCCCCAGCATTTT. Amino acids: CSAPGEINQPQHF.

This clonotype has just a few counts. This chain uses TRBV6-5 with TRBJ1-3; D is perhaps TRBD1 (5 bases). Looked up from germline, CDR1 is MNHEY and CDR2 is SVGAGI. V gave up 4 bases and J gave up 1 base, with 8 bases separating them. This CDR3 is 14 amino acids long. For the CDR3, the DNA is TGTGCCAGCAGTTTTCAGGGATCTGGAAACACCATATATTTT. Translated: CASSFQGSGNTIYF.

This chain links TRBV20-1 with TRBJ2-3; D call uncertain. The CDR3 has 14 amino acids. Per germline, CDR1 DFQATT and CDR2 SNEGSKA (reference sequence). V was pared by 6 bases and J by 0 bases, with 13 bases between. Here the CDR3 DNA reads TGCAGTGCACCCCCGTTGACTAGCACAGATACGCAGTATTTT. Translated, it gives CSAPPLTSTDTQYF.

Concerning this clonotype: This may arise from a read error, as a much more abundant clone is one base away. Since no conserved phenylalanine or tryptophan closes the CDR3, a read error is the likely cause. The chain combines TRBV12-3 or TRBV12-4 with TRBJ2-5; 16 nucleotides line up with TRBD2. CDR3 length equals 16 residues. J lost 5 bases, V lost 5 bases, and 5 bases had no gene match. CDR3 amino acids: CASSIGTSGGAETQYL. Here the CDR3 DNA reads TGTGCCAGCAGTATTGGGACTAGCGGGGGGGCGGAGACCCAGTACCTC.

The chain carries TRBV7-2 and TRBJ2-3; 11 bases are a match to TRBD2. The CDR3 is made up of 14 amino acids. Germline CDR1 is SGHTA and CDR2 is FQGNSA. V shed 5 bases and J 7 bases; nucleotides not matched to a gene: 5. The DNA of the CDR3 is TGTGCCAGCAGCGCTAGCGGGGGGCCGAATACGCAGTATTTT. It is translated as CASSASGGPNTQYF. The full variable domain, completed using reference TRBV7-2 and TRBJ2-3, is GAGVSQSPSNKVTEKGKDVELRCDPISGHTALYWYRQSLGQGLEFLIYFQGNSAPDKSGLPSDRFSAERTGGSVSTLTIQRTQQEDSAVYLCASSASGGPNTQYFGPGTRLTVL.

As concerns this clonotype: A clone one base away is much larger, so this may be a read error. The chain has TRBV28 and TRBJ2-7; D is possibly TRBD1 or TRBD2 (5 bases each). The CDR3 length is 15 residues. Looked up from germline, CDR1 is MDHEN and CDR2 is SYDVKM. V was clipped by 5 bases and J by 2 bases, with 16 bases between them. The DNA of the CDR3 is TGTGCCAGCAGTGTCTGGGGTGGGGGTCCCTACGAGCAGTACTTC. Translating it yields CASSVWGGGPYEQYF.

This clonotype was counted many times. The chain is built from TRBV29-1 and TRBJ1-1; D is uncertain. CDR1 and CDR2 (germline): SQVTM, ANQGSEA. The CDR3 covers 16 residues. V was trimmed by 0 bases and J by 0 bases, leaving 14 bases between them. CDR3 DNA sequence: TGCAGCGTTGAAGATGAAGAGTACGATTTGAACACTGAAGCTTTCTTT. Its translation: CSVEDEEYDLNTEAFF.

J is TRBJ2-3 and V is TRBV6-1, with D tentatively TRBD2 (5 bases). This CDR3 comprises 15 residues. The V end was cut by 1 base, the J end by 0 bases, with 8 bases between. The germline V gene has CDR1 MNHNS and CDR2 SASEGT. The CDR3 region has the DNA TGTGCCAGCAGTGAAGTCCCGGGGAGCACAGATACGCAGTATTTT. Translating gives CASSEVPGSTDTQYF.

The chain couples TRBV10-3 to TRBJ2-3; weak D call: TRBD2 (6 bases). The CDR3 extends over 16 amino acids. Germline values: CDR1 ENHRY, CDR2 SYGVKD. Trimming removed 3 bases from V and 4 bases from J, with 17 bases in between. CDR3 coding DNA: TGTGCCATCAGTGAAGAGATTGCTACTAGCTCAGATACGCAGTATTTT. Translated: CAISEEIATSSDTQYF.

A remark on this clonotype: A much larger clone sits a single nucleotide away, making a read error possible. The rearrangement uses TRBV29-1 and TRBJ2-3; TRBD2 matches at 11 bases. V trimming: 6 bases; J trimming: 8 bases; junction bases outside the gene matches: 13. CDR3 length: 15 residues. Germline lookup yields CDR1 SQVTM and CDR2 ANQGSEA. CDR3 coding DNA: TGCAGCGTAAGACTAGCGGGGACTTACACGGCTACGCAGTATTTT. As protein: CSVRLAGTYTATQYF.

In the case of this clonotype: Being one base from a much bigger clone, this may be a read error. The genes are TRBV2 and TRBJ1-5; the match to TRBD1 covers 7 bases. CDR3 length: 13 amino acids. J gave up 11 bases and V 4 bases, and 8 bases lay outside the gene matches. Germline CDR1 and CDR2: SNHLY and FYNNEI. CDR3 loop: CASSGRAGQSQHF. CDR3 coding DNA: TGTGCCAGCAGTGGCAGGGCGGGACAGTCCCAGCATTTT.

This clonotype appeared many times. The rearrangement links TRBV18 to TRBJ2-3, with D perhaps matching TRBD2 (5 bases). Per the germline V gene, CDR1 is KGHSH and CDR2 is LQKENI. With 5 bases removed from V and 6 bases from J, the gap between germline ends came to 18 bases. The CDR3 spans 15 residues. The CDR3 DNA sequence: TGTGCCAGCTCATTCGGGATATCCGTTGGGGATACGCAGTATTTT. Its protein product is CASSFGISVGDTQYF.

As for this clonotype: A clone one base away is much larger, so this may be a read error. This chain links TRBV27 with TRBJ2-7; 9 nucleotides line up with TRBD2. CDR1 is MNHEY and CDR2 is SMNVEV in the germline V gene (reference sequence). V gave up 3 bases and J gave up 0 bases; unmatched junction bases: 3. This CDR3 comprises 15 residues. CDR3 DNA sequence: TGTGCCAGCAGTTTTAGCGGGAGCCTCTCCTACGAGCAGTACTTC. Translation: CASSFSGSLSYEQYF.

This clonotype has ten or more counts. The V and J genes are TRBV2 and TRBJ1-5; D may be TRBD1 (5 bases). Per germline, CDR1 SNHLY and CDR2 FYNNEI. V was cut by 6 bases and J by 3 bases, with 15 bases left in between. CDR3 length equals 15 residues. CDR3 amino acids: CASRPGRGANQPQHF. CDR3 coding DNA: TGTGCCAGCAGGCCGGGGCGGGGCGCCAATCAGCCCCAGCATTTT. Full variable domain (rest looked up from reference TRBV2 and TRBJ1-5): EPEVTQTPSHQVTQMGQEVILRCVPISNHLYFYWYRQILGQKVEFLVSFYNNEISEKSEIFDDQFSVERPDGSNFTLKIRSTKLEDSAMYFCASRPGRGANQPQHFGDGTRLSIL.

This clonotype was recorded many times. The V call is TRBV29-1, the J call TRBJ1-1; 9 bases line up with TRBD1. V trimming: 5 bases; J trimming: 9 bases; junction bases outside the gene matches: 16. Germline CDR1 and CDR2: SQVTM and ANQGSEA. This CDR3 spans 15 amino acids. CDR3 in DNA: TGCAGCGTTTGGGCCCACAGGGGGCTCGGCGACAAAGCTTTCTTT. It specifies CSVWAHRGLGDKAFF.

There are many counts of this clonotype. The chain is built from TRBV6-6 and TRBJ1-1; 8 nucleotides line up with TRBD1. V lost 8 bases and J lost 1; bases outside the gene matches: 9. Germline CDR1 and CDR2: MNHNY and SVGAGI (reference sequence). The CDR3 consists of 15 residues. CDR3 region: CASLPGGWENTEAFF. The DNA of the CDR3 is TGTGCCAGCCTACCAGGGGGCTGGGAGAACACTGAAGCTTTCTTT.

This clonotype was observed many times. The chain joins TRBV19 to TRBJ2-5; D may correspond to TRBD1 or TRBD2 (6 bases each). The germline gives CDR1 LNHDA, CDR2 SQIVND (reference sequence). This CDR3 comprises 13 residues. With 8 bases removed from V and 4 bases from J, the gap between germline ends came to 14 bases. The CDR3 DNA reads TGTGCCAGTGGGGGCAGGGACTTAGAGACCCAGTACTTC. It is translated as CASGGRDLETQYF.

The chain is built from TRBV2 and TRBJ2-7, with 8 bases fitting TRBD1. The V gene end was trimmed by 8 bases and the J gene end by 2 bases; junction bases not matched to a gene: 8. Germline lookup yields CDR1 SNHLY and CDR2 FYNNEI. This CDR3 has 14 residues. The CDR3 loop is CASAFGQGPYEQYF. The CDR3 coding sequence is TGTGCCAGCGCGTTCGGACAGGGCCCCTACGAGCAGTACTTC. Full variable domain (remainder filled in from reference TRBV2 and TRBJ2-7): EPEVTQTPSHQVTQMGQEVILRCVPISNHLYFYWYRQILGQKVEFLVSFYNNEISEKSEIFDDQFSVERPDGSNFTLKIRSTKLEDSAMYFCASAFGQGPYEQYFGPGTRLTVT.

The table lists this clonotype with many counts. The chain links TRBV20-1 to TRBJ2-1, with D possibly being TRBD1 or TRBD2 (5 bases each). The CDR3 sequence is 14 residues long. Germline CDR1 DFQATT, CDR2 SNEGSKA (reference sequence). V was trimmed by 3 bases and J by 5 bases, leaving 14 bases between them. CDR3 sequence (DNA): TGCAGTGCTAGTGAGGGGCAAGGGGACAATGAGCAGTTCTTC. This sequence encodes CSASEGQGDNEQFF.

This clonotype was seen repeatedly, ten times or more. The J gene is TRBJ2-1, the V gene TRBV20-1, with a tentative D call TRBD2 (7 bases). The CDR3 has 15 residues. Germline V gives CDR1 DFQATT, CDR2 SNEGSKA (reference sequence). Trimming removed 4 bases at V and 5 bases at J, with 18 bases between. CDR3 sequence (DNA): TGCAGTGCTAAGGGGGGGTCTAGCGGAAACAATGAGCAGTTCTTC. It yields the protein CSAKGGSSGNNEQFF.

The sample holds a few counts of this clonotype. The chain carries TRBV4-1 and TRBJ1-1; D uncertain. This CDR3 has 15 residues. Trimming took off 1 base at V and 1 base at J, with 10 bases between the two ends. The V gene's germline CDR1 is MGHRA and CDR2 YSYEKL. The CDR3 DNA follows: TGCGCCAGCAGCCAAGGATTGGGAACGAACACTGAAGCTTTCTTT. Its protein product is CASSQGLGTNTEAFF.

This clonotype was seen many times. V usage is TRBV9 and J usage is TRBJ2-1, with 7 bases aligning to TRBD1. Germline V gene lookup returns CDR1 SGDLS and CDR2 YYNGEE. The CDR3 has 15 amino acids. After removal of 0 bases from V and 9 bases from J, the junction contained 9 bases not matched to a gene. The CDR3 nucleotides read TGTGCCAGCAGCGTAGTGCAGGGGGTTTTCAGTGAGCAGTTCTTC. It is translated as CASSVVQGVFSEQFF.

This clonotype was detected only a few times. V is TRBV29-1 and J is TRBJ1-3; no definite D call. V was pared by 7 bases and J by 0 bases, with 13 bases between. Germline V gene lookup returns CDR1 SQVTM and CDR2 ANQGSEA. The CDR3 covers 14 residues. The DNA of the CDR3 is TGCAGCGCTTACAGCACCAACTCTGGAAACACCATATATTTT. Translating gives CSAYSTNSGNTIYF.

Only a few counts were recorded for this clonotype. This may come from a read error, since a much larger clone is one base off. The chain is built from TRBV29-1 and TRBJ1-1; no definite D call. Germline lookup yields CDR1 SQVTM and CDR2 ANQGSEA. Trimming took off 2 bases at V and 3 bases at J, with 10 bases between the two ends. The CDR3 runs 13 residues. This CDR3 is CSVESSMDTEAFF. Here the CDR3 DNA reads TGCAGCGTTGAAAGCTCCATGGACACTGAAGCTTTCTTT.

The table lists this clonotype with many counts. This chain uses TRBV5-1 with TRBJ2-7, with 9 bases identical to TRBD2. J lost 4 bases, V lost 3 bases, and 8 bases had no gene match. The CDR3 runs 15 residues. Germline-derived CDR1 and CDR2 are SGHRS and YFSETQ. This CDR3 is CASSWASGRLYEQYF. In DNA form, the CDR3 reads TGCGCCAGCAGCTGGGCGAGCGGGAGGCTTTACGAGCAGTACTTC.

This clonotype was detected only a few times. The CDR3 DNA is TGTGCCAGTAGGCCTTTAACAGGGGGTGTAGATCAGCCCCAGCATTTT. Its translation is CASRPLTGGVDQPQHF. J is TRBJ1-5 and V is TRBV19; 8 nucleotides align to TRBD1. The CDR3 is made up of 16 amino acids. CDR1 is LNHDA and CDR2 is SQIVND in the germline V gene (reference sequence). Trimming removed 6 bases from V and 5 bases from J; junction bases left unmatched: 12.

In this sample, this clonotype turned up many times. The V gene is TRBV7-9, the J gene TRBJ1-3; tentative D call: TRBD1 (5 bases). CDR3 size: 17 residues. From germline, CDR1 is SEHNR and CDR2 FQNEAQ (reference sequence). Trimming removed 6 bases from V and 3 bases from J, with 21 bases in between. The CDR3 sequence: CASSSGSAGLYGNTIYF. In nucleotides, the CDR3 is TGTGCCAGCAGTTCAGGGAGTGCGGGGCTGTATGGAAACACCATATATTTT.

This clonotype was seen repeatedly, ten times or more. The chain employs TRBV2 and TRBJ2-1; 11 nucleotides agree with TRBD2. The CDR3 contains 15 residues. V gave up 7 bases and J gave up 5 bases; unmatched junction bases: 7. Germline V gene data show CDR1 as SNHLY and CDR2 as FYNNEI. This CDR3 reads CASTLLAGGNNEQFF. The CDR3 nucleotides are TGTGCCAGCACCCTCCTAGCGGGGGGAAACAATGAGCAGTTCTTC.